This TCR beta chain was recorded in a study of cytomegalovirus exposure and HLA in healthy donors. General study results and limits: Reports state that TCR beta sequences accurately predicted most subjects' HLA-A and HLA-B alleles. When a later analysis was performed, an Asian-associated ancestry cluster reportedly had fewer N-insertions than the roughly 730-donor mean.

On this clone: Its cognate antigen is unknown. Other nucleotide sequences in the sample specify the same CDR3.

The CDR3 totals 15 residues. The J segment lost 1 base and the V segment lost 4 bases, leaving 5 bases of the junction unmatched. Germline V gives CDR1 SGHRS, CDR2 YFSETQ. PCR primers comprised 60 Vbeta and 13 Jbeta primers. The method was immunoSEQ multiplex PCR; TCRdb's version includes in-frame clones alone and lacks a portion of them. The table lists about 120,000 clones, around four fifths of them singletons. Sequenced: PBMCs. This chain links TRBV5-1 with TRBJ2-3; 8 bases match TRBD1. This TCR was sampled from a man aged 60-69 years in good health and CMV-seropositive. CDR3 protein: CASSPGQGRTDTQYF. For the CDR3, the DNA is TGCGCCAGCAGCCCCGGACAGGGCCGCACAGATACGCAGTATTTT. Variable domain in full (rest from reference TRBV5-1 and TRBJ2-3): KAGVTQTPRYLIKTRGQQVTLSCSPISGHRSVSWYQQTPGQGLQFLFEYFSETQRNKGNFPGRFSGRQFSNSRSEMNVSTLELGDSALYLCASSPGQGRTDTQYFGPGTRLTVL.